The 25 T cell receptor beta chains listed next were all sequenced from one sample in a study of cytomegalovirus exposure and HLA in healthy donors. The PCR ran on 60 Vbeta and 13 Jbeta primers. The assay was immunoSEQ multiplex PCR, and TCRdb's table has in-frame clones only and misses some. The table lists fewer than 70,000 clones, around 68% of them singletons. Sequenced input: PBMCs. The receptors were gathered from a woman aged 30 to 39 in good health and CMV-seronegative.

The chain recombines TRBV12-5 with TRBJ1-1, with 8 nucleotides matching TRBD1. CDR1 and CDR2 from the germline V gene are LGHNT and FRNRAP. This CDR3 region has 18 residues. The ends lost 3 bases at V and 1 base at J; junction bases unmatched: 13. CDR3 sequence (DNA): TGTGCTAGTGGTTTTGAGGGACAGGCGCTCTTCTCGAACACTGAAGCTTTCTTT. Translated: CASGFEGQALFSNTEAFF.

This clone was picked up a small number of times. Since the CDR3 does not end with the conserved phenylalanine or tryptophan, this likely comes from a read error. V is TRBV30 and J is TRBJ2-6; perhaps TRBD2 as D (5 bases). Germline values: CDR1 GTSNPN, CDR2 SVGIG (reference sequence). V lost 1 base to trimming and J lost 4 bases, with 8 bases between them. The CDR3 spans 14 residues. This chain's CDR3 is CAWSGGRGANVLTV. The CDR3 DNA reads TGTGCCTGGAGTGGCGGGCGCGGGGCCAACGTCCTGACTGTC.

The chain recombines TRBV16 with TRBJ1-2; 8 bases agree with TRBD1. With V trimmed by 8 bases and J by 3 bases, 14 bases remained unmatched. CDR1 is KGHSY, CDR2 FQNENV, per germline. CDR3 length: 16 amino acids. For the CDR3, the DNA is TGTGCCAGCTACTCACCCGGGACAGGTAGTTACTATGGCTACACCTTC. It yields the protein CASYSPGTGSYYGYTF.

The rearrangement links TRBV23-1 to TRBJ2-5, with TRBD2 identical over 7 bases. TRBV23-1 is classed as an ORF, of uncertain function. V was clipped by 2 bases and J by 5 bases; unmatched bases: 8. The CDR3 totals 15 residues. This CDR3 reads CASSQMGLLHETQYF. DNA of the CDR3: TGCGCCAGCAGTCAAATGGGACTACTTCATGAGACCCAGTACTTC.

The CDR3 DNA sequence: TGTGCCTGGGACCCGGAGCGGGGGCCCCAAGAGACCCAGTACTTC. Amino acids: CAWDPERGPQETQYF. The V call is TRBV30, the J call TRBJ2-5; TRBD2 agrees at 8 bases. The germline V gene encodes CDR1 GTSNPN and CDR2 SVGIG (reference sequence). V lost 5 bases, J lost 1 base, and 9 bases stayed unmatched. The CDR3 totals 15 residues.

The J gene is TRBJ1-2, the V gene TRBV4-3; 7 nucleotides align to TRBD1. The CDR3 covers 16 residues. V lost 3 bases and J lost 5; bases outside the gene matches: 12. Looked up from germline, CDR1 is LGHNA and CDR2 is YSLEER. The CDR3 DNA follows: TGCGCCAGCAGCCAGTACCTCGGGACAGATCCTTATGGCTACACCTTC. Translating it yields CASSQYLGTDPYGYTF.

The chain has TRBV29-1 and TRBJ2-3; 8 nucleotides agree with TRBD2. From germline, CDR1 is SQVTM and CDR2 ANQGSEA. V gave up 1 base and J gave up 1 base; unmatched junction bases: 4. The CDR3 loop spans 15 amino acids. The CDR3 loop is CSVEVPAGGTDTQYF. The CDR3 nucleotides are TGCAGCGTTGAAGTTCCAGCGGGGGGCACAGATACGCAGTATTTT.

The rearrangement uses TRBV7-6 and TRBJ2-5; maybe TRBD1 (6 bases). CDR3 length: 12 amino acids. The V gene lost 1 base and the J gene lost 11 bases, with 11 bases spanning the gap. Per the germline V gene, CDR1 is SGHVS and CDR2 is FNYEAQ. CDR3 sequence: CASSLDRVKQYF. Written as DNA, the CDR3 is TGTGCCAGCAGCTTAGACAGGGTGAAGCAGTACTTC.

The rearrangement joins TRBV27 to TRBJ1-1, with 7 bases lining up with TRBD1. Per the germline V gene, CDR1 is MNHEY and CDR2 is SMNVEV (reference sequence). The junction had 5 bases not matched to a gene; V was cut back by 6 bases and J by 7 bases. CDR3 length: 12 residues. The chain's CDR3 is CASRMGQFEAFF. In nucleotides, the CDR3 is TGTGCCAGCAGGATGGGACAGTTTGAAGCTTTCTTT.

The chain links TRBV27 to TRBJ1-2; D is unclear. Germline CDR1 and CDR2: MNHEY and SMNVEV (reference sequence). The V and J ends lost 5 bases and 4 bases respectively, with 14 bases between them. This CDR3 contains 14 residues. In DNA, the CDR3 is TGTGCCAGCAGTGCCCATCAGCGCAGCTATGGCTACACCTTC. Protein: CASSAHQRSYGYTF.

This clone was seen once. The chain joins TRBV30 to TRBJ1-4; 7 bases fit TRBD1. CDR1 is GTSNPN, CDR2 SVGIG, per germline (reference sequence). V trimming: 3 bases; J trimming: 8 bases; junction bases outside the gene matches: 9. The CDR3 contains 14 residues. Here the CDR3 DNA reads TGTGCCTGGAGGGAGGGGGCTGTAGGAGAAAAACTGTTTTTT. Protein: CAWREGAVGEKLFF. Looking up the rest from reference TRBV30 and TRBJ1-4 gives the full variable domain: SQTIHQWPATLVQPVGSPLSLECTVEGTSNPNLYWYRQAAGRGLQLLFYSVGIGQISSEVPQNLSASRPQDRQFILSSKKLLLSDSGFYLCAWREGAVGEKLFFGSGTQLSVL.

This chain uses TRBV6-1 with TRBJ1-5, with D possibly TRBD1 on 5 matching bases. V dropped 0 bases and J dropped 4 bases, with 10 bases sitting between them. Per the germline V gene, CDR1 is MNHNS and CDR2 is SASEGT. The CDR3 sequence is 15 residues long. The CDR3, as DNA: TGTGCCAGCAGTGAAGCCGGGGGGTCGAATCAGCCCCAGCATTTT. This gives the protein CASSEAGGSNQPQHF.

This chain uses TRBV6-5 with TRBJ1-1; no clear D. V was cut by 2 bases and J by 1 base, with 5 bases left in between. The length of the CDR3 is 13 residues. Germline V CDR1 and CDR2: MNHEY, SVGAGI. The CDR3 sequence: CASSYMANTEAFF. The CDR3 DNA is TGTGCCAGCAGTTACATGGCGAACACTGAAGCTTTCTTT.

CDR3 protein: CASSRWGRSENEQFF. The CDR3 DNA reads TGCGCCAGCAGCCGCTGGGGGAGGTCAGAGAATGAGCAGTTCTTC. The genes are TRBV5-1 and TRBJ2-1; TRBD2 is a possible D gene (6 bases). The CDR3 is made up of 15 amino acids. Germline V gene data show CDR1 as SGHRS and CDR2 as YFSETQ. V was trimmed by 4 bases and J by 7 bases, leaving 18 bases between them. The whole variable domain, filled in from reference TRBV5-1 and TRBJ2-1, reads KAGVTQTPRYLIKTRGQQVTLSCSPISGHRSVSWYQQTPGQGLQFLFEYFSETQRNKGNFPGRFSGRQFSNSRSEMNVSTLELGDSALYLCASSRWGRSENEQFFGPGTRLTVL.

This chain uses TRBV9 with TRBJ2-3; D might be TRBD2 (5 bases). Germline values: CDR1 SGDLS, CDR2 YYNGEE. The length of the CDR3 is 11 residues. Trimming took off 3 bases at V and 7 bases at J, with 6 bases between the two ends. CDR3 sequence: CASSAGNTQYF. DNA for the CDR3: TGTGCCAGCAGCGCGGGAAATACGCAGTATTTT.

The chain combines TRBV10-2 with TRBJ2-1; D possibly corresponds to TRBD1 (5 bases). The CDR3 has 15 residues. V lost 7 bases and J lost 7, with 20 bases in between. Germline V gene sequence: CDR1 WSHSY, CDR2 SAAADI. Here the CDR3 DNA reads TGCGCCAGCACGGCAGGGTCGGATATGGAAAATGAGCAGTTCTTC. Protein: CASTAGSDMENEQFF.

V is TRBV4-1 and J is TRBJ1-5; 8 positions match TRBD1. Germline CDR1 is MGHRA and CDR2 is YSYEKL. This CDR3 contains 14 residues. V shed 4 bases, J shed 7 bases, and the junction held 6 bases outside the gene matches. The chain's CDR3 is CASSPGGAEQPQHF. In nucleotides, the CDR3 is TGCGCCAGCAGCCCAGGGGGCGCGGAGCAGCCCCAGCATTTT.

CDR3 DNA: TGTGCCATCAGTGAGTCTTCTAGCGGGGAGCCCTTCCAAGAGACCCAGTACTTC. Residues: CAISESSSGEPFQETQYF. The chain combines TRBV10-3 with TRBJ2-5, with 9 nucleotides matching TRBD2. The V gene end was trimmed by 0 bases and the J gene end by 1 base; junction bases not matched to a gene: 9. This CDR3 region has 18 residues. The V gene's germline CDR1 is ENHRY and CDR2 SYGVKD.

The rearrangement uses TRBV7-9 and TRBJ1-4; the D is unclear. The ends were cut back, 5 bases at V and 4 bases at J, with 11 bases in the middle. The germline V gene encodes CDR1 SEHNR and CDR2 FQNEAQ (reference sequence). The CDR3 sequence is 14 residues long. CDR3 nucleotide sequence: TGTGCCAGCAGCCCTGAGGGATTTAATGAAAAACTGTTTTTT. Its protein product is CASSPEGFNEKLFF.

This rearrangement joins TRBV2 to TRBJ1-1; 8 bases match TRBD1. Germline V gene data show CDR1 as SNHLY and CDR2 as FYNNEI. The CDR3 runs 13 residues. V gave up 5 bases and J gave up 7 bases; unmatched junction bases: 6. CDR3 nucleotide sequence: TGTGCCAGCAGTACGAGACAGGGGAATGAAGCTTTCTTT. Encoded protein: CASSTRQGNEAFF.

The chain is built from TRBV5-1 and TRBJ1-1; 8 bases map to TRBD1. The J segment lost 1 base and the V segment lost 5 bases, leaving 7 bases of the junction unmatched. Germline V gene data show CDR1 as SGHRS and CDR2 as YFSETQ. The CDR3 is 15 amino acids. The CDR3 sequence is CASRLDRGRNTEAFF. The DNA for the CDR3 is TGCGCCAGCAGGCTTGACAGGGGAAGGAACACTGAAGCTTTCTTT.

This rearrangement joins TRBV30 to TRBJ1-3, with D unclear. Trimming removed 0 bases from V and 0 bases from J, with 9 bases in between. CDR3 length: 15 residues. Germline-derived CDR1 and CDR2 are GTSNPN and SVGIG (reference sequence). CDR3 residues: CAWSVPTYSGNTIYF. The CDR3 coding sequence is TGTGCCTGGAGTGTTCCCACTTACTCTGGAAACACCATATATTTT.

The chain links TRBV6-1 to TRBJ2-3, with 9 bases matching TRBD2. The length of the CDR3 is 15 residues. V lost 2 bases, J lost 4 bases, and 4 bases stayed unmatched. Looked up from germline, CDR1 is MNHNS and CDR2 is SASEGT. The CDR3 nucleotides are TGTGCCAGCAGTGAATCGGGCGGGGGGGCAGATACGCAGTATTTT. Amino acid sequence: CASSESGGGADTQYF.

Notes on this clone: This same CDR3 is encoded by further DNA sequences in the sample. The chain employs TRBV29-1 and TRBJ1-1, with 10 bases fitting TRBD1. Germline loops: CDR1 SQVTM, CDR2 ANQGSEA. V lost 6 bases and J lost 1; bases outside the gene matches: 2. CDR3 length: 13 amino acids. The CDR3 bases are TGCAGCGTCCGGACAGGGGGGAACACTGAAGCTTTCTTT. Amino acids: CSVRTGGNTEAFF.

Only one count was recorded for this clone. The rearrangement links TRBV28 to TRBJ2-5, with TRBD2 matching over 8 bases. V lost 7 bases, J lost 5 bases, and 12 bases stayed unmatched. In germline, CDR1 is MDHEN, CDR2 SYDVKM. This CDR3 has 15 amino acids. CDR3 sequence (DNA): TGTGCCAGCACTAATAGCGGGGTCTCCTCCGAGACCCAGTACTTC. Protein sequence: CASTNSGVSSETQYF.